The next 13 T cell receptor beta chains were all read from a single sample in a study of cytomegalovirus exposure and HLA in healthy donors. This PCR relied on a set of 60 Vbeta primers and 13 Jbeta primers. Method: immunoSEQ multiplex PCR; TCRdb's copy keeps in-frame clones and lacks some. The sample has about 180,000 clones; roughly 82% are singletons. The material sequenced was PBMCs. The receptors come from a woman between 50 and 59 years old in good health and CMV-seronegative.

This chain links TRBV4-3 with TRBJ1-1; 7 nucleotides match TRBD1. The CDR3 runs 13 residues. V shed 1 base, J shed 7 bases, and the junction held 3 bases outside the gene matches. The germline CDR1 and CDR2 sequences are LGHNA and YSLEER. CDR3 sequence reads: CASSQVNRGEAFF. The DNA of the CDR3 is TGCGCCAGCAGCCAAGTCAACAGGGGTGAAGCTTTCTTT.

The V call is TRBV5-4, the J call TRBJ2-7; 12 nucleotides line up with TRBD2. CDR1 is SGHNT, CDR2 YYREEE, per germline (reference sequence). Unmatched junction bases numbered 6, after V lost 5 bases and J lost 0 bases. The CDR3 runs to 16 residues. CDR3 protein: CASSQRTSGTSYEQYF. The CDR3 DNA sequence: TGTGCCAGCAGTCAGAGGACTAGCGGGACCTCCTACGAGCAGTACTTC. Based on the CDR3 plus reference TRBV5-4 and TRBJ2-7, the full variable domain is ETGVTQSPTHLIKTRGQQVTLRCSSQSGHNTVSWYQQALGQGPQFIFQYYREEENGRGNFPPRFSGLQFPNYSSELNVNALELDDSALYLCASSQRTSGTSYEQYFGPGTRLTVT.

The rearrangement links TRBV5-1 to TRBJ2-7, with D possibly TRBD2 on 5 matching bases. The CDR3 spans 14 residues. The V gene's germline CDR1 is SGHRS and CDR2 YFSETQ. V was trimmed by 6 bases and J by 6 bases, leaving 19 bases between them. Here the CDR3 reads CASKQTAGVSEQYF. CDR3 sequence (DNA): TGCGCCAGCAAACAGACCGCGGGCGTTAGCGAGCAGTACTTC.

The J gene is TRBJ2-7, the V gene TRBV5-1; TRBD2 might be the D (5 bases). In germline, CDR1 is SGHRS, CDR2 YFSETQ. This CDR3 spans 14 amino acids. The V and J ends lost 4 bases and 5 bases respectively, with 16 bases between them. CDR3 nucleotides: TGCGCCAGCAGCGTTGCGGGCACACGTAACGAGCAGTACTTC. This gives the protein CASSVAGTRNEQYF.

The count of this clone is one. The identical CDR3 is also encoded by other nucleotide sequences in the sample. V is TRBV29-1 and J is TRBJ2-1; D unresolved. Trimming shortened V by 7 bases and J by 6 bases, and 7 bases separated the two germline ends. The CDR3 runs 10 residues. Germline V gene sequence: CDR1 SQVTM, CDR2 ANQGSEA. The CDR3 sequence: CSAGLNEQFF. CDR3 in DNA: TGCAGCGCCGGTCTCAATGAGCAGTTCTTC.

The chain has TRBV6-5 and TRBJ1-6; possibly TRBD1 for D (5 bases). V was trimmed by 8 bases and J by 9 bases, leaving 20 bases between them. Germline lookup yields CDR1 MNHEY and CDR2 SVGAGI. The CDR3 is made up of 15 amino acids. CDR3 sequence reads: CASGSKFRVRSPLHF. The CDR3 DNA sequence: TGTGCCAGCGGCTCCAAATTCAGGGTTCGTTCACCCCTCCACTTT.

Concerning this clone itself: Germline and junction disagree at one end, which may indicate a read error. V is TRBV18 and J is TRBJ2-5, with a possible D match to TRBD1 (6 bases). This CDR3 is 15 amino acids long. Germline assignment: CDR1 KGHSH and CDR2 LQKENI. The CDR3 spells CASSPDRFLGEIQYF. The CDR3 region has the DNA TGTGCCAGCTCACCAGACAGGTTTTTGGGAGAGATCCAGTACTTC. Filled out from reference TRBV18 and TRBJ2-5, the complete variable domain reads NAGVMQNPRHLVRRRGQEARLRCSPMKGHSHVYWYRQLPEEGLKFMVYLQKENIIDESGMPKERFSAEFPKEGPSILRIQQVVRGDSAAYFCASSPDRFLGEIQYFGPGTRLLVL.

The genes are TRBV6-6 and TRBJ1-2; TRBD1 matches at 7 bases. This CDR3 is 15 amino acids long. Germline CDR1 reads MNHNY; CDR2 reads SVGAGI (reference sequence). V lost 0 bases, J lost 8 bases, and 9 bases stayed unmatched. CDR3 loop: CASSYSSVGGTGYTF. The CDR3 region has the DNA TGTGCCAGCAGTTACTCGAGTGTAGGGGGCACGGGCTACACCTTC.

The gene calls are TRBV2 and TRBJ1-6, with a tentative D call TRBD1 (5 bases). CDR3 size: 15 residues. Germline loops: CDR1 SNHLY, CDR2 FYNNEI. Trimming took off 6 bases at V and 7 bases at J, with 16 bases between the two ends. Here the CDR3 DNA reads TGTGCCAGCAGCGCCGGGAGGGGCGGGAATTCACCCCTCCACTTT. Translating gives CASSAGRGGNSPLHF. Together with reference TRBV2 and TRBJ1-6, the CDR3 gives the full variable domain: EPEVTQTPSHQVTQMGQEVILRCVPISNHLYFYWYRQILGQKVEFLVSFYNNEISEKSEIFDDQFSVERPDGSNFTLKIRSTKLEDSAMYFCASSAGRGGNSPLHFGNGTRLTVT.

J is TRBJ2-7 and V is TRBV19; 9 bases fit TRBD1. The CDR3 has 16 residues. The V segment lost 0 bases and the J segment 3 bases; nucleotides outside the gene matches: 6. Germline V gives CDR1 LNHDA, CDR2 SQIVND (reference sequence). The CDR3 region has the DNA TGTGCCAGTAGTATAGAACGGGACAGGGAATACTACGAGCAGTACTTC. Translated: CASSIERDREYYEQYF.

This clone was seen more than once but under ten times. The CDR3, as DNA: TGTGCCAGCAGCTTAGTTTGGGACACGACAGGGAATAGCAATCAGCCCCAGCATTTT. Translated: CASSLVWDTTGNSNQPQHF. J is TRBJ1-5 and V is TRBV7-9; the match to TRBD1 covers 7 bases. V shed 1 base, J shed 0 bases, and the junction held 12 bases outside the gene matches. CDR1 SEHNR and CDR2 FQNEAQ come from the germline V gene (reference sequence). The CDR3 extends over 19 amino acids.

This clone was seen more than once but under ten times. The chain's CDR3 is CASSLGWTSGSYEQYF. The CDR3 DNA is TGTGCCAGCAGCTTAGGTTGGACTAGCGGGAGTTACGAGCAGTACTTC. The chain joins TRBV7-8 to TRBJ2-7; 13 bases agree with TRBD2. This CDR3 spans 16 amino acids. Looked up from germline, CDR1 is SGHVS and CDR2 is FQNEAQ. J was trimmed by 4 bases and V by 1 base; bases with no gene match: 4.

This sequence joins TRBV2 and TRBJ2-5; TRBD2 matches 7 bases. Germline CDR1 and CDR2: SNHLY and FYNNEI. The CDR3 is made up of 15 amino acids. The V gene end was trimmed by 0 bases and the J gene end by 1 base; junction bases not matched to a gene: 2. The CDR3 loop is CASSEAGLRQETQYF. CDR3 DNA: TGTGCCAGCAGTGAAGCGGGACTACGCCAAGAGACCCAGTACTTC.